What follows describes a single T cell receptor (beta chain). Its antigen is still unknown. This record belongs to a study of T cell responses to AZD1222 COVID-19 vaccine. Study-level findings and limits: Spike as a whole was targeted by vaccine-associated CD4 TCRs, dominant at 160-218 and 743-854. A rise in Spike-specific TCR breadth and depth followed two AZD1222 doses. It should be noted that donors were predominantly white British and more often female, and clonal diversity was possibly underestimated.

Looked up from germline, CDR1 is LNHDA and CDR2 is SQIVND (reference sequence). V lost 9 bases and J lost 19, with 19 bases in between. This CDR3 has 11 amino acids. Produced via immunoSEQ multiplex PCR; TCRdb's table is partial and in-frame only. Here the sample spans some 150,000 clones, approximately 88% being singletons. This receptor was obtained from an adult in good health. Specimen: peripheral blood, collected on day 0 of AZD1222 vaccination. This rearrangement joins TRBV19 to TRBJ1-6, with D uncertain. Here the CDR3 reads CASESRLPKHF. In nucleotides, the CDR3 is TGTGCCAGCGAGTCCAGACTCCCCAAGCACTTT. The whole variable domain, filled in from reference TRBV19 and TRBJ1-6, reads DGGITQSPKYLFRKEGQNVTLSCEQNLNHDAMYWYRQDPGQGLRLIYYSQIVNDFQKGDIAEGYSVSREKKESFPLTVTSAQKNPTAFYLCASESRLPKHFGNGTRLTVT.